What follows are 16 T cell receptor beta chains derived from one specimen sequenced in a study of T cell responses to AZD1222 COVID-19 vaccine. Libraries were prepared by immunoSEQ multiplex PCR; TCRdb keeps only in-frame clonotypes and omits some of them. The sample carries 96,000 or so clones, nearly 90% recorded once. The sequenced sample was peripheral blood, obtained on day 0 of AZD1222 vaccination. Receptors were obtained from an adult in good health.

This clone turned up a few times. This chain uses TRBV5-1 with TRBJ2-3, with D uncertain. Germline V gene lookup returns CDR1 SGHRS and CDR2 YFSETQ. Trimming removed 0 bases at V and 4 bases at J, with 6 bases between. The CDR3 loop spans 13 amino acids. CDR3 in amino acids: CASSLEIPDTQYF. In DNA, the CDR3 is TGCGCCAGCAGCTTGGAGATACCAGATACGCAGTATTTT.

The chain uses TRBV30 and TRBJ2-1; a weak D match, TRBD1 (6 bases). V shed 0 bases and J shed 7 bases, with 7 bases lying between them. Germline CDR1 reads GTSNPN; CDR2 reads SVGIG (reference sequence). The CDR3 is made up of 12 amino acids. The CDR3 DNA follows: TGTGCCTGGAGTGTACAGGGAAATGAGCAGTTCTTC. It translates to CAWSVQGNEQFF.

This chain joins TRBV20-1 and TRBJ1-6, with D tentatively TRBD1 (6 bases). Per germline, CDR1 DFQATT and CDR2 SNEGSKA (reference sequence). Trimming took 3 bases from V and 2 from J, leaving 11 bases between them. The CDR3 totals 15 residues. The CDR3 DNA reads TGCAGTGCTAGTGGGACACCTACCTATAATTCACCCCTCCACTTT. Translated, it gives CSASGTPTYNSPLHF.

This clone turned up a few times. This rearrangement joins TRBV4-3 to TRBJ1-2; possibly TRBD1 for D (5 bases). Per the germline V gene, CDR1 is LGHNA and CDR2 is YSLEER. This CDR3 region has 16 residues. V dropped 1 base and J dropped 3 bases, with 15 bases sitting between them. CDR3 DNA sequence: TGCGCCAGCAGCCAAGGGTATTCAGGGTTTTACTATGGCTACACCTTC. It translates to CASSQGYSGFYYGYTF.

The J gene is TRBJ1-3, the V gene TRBV29-1; D may be TRBD1 (6 bases). Looked up from germline, CDR1 is SQVTM and CDR2 is ANQGSEA. The CDR3 has 15 residues. The CDR3 region has the DNA TGCAGTGCAGGGGAGAAGGGCGGCTCTGGAAACACCATATATTTT. Protein sequence: CSAGEKGGSGNTIYF.

The chain carries TRBV5-4 and TRBJ1-6; 7 nucleotides line up with TRBD1. V gave up 0 bases and J gave up 10 bases; unmatched junction bases: 4. The CDR3 spans 14 residues. Germline values: CDR1 SGHNT, CDR2 YYREEE (reference sequence). This chain's CDR3 is CASSLDRGGSPLHF. Written as DNA, the CDR3 is TGTGCCAGCAGCTTGGACAGGGGTGGATCACCCCTCCACTTT.

The J gene is TRBJ2-1, the V gene TRBV28, with TRBD2 matching 8 bases. V trimming: 7 bases; J trimming: 9 bases; junction bases outside the gene matches: 11. Germline V lookup: CDR1 MDHEN, CDR2 SYDVKM. The length of the CDR3 is 14 residues. The CDR3 nucleotides read TGTGCCAGCACCCGCCGTAGCGGGGTCCCTGAGCAGTTCTTC. This encodes CASTRRSGVPEQFF. Full variable domain (outside the CDR3, taken from reference TRBV28 and TRBJ2-1): DVKVTQSSRYLVKRTGEKVFLECVQDMDHENMFWYRQDPGLGLRLIYFSYDVKMKEKGDIPEGYSVSREKKERFSLILESASTNQTSMYLCASTRRSGVPEQFFGPGTRLTVL.

This chain connects TRBV5-6 to TRBJ1-2; D is ambiguous. V shed 4 bases and J shed 4 bases, with 14 bases lying between them. From germline, CDR1 is SGHDT and CDR2 YYEEEE. There are 14 residues in the CDR3. The CDR3 DNA follows: TGTGCCAGCAGCCGAGGACGGCCCACCTATGGCTACACCTTC. Translating it yields CASSRGRPTYGYTF.

This clone was detected only once. The J gene is TRBJ1-1, the V gene TRBV7-2, with a tentative D call TRBD1 (5 bases). Per the germline V gene, CDR1 is SGHTA and CDR2 is FQGNSA. Trimming took 8 bases from V and 11 from J, leaving 18 bases between them. This CDR3 has 12 residues. DNA of the CDR3: TGTGCCAGCGGCGGTTCGTGGGGGTCGGCTTTCTTT. Translating it yields CASGGSWGSAFF.

The rearrangement uses TRBV7-3 and TRBJ2-2; D possibly uses TRBD1 or TRBD2 (6 bases each). The germline V and J ends were trimmed by 1 base and 5 bases, with 14 bases remaining between them. The CDR3 has 16 residues. Germline lookup yields CDR1 SGHTA and CDR2 FQGTGA. The CDR3: CASSLNMGGRTGELFF. DNA for the CDR3: TGTGCCAGCAGCTTAAATATGGGGGGCAGGACCGGGGAGCTGTTTTTT.

J is TRBJ1-2 and V is TRBV13; 9 bases align to TRBD1. The CDR3 is made up of 15 amino acids. Germline V gives CDR1 PRHDT, CDR2 FYEKMQ (reference sequence). V trimming: 6 bases; J trimming: 2 bases; junction bases outside the gene matches: 7. The CDR3 DNA follows: TGTGCCAGCAGTCGACACGGACAGGGGAACTATGGCTACACCTTC. It yields the protein CASSRHGQGNYGYTF.

V usage is TRBV15 and J usage is TRBJ2-1; D unresolved. The CDR3 is made up of 15 amino acids. V lost 0 bases and J lost 9, with 15 bases in between. CDR1 and CDR2 from the germline V gene are LNHNV and YYDKDF (reference sequence). The CDR3 DNA follows: TGTGCCACCAGCAGAGATGCGTTAGTTGCGGTTGAGCAGTTCTTC. Translated: CATSRDALVAVEQFF.

The table lists this clone with a few counts. This rearrangement joins TRBV7-8 to TRBJ2-2; perhaps TRBD1 as D (6 bases). There are 15 residues in the CDR3. Germline-derived CDR1 and CDR2 are SGHVS and FQNEAQ. The V gene lost 4 bases and the J gene lost 7 bases, with 16 bases spanning the gap. The CDR3 DNA is TGTGCCAGCAGCTCGGAACCTCTAGGGGGCGGGGAGCTGTTTTTT. It yields the protein CASSSEPLGGGELFF.

The V and J genes are TRBV6-5 and TRBJ1-1, with a tentative D call TRBD1 (6 bases). The germline gives CDR1 MNHEY, CDR2 SVGAGI. The CDR3 totals 13 residues. Trimming took off 6 bases at V and 1 base at J, with 9 bases between the two ends. The CDR3 region has the DNA TGTGCCAGCAGACCACAGGGGAACACTGAAGCTTTCTTT. It specifies CASRPQGNTEAFF.

V usage is TRBV7-6 and J usage is TRBJ1-4, with TRBD1 as a possible D gene (5 bases). Trimming shortened V by 1 base and J by 8 bases, and 8 bases separated the two germline ends. In germline, CDR1 is SGHVS, CDR2 FNYEAQ. The CDR3 is made up of 13 amino acids. CDR3 in DNA: TGTGCCAGCAGCTTAGGTGGGGCCGAAAAACTGTTTTTT. This translates into CASSLGGAEKLFF.

The chain is built from TRBV3-1 (or the pseudogene TRBV3-2) and TRBJ1-5; maybe TRBD1 (5 bases). The CDR3 runs 15 residues. Per germline, CDR1 LGHDT and CDR2 YNNKEL (reference sequence). V shed 4 bases and J shed 2 bases, with 12 bases lying between them. The CDR3 loop reads CASSRGAGRNQPQHF. CDR3 DNA: TGTGCCAGCAGCCGAGGGGCAGGACGCAATCAGCCCCAGCATTTT.